The present T cell receptor beta chain was sequenced within a study of Graves' ophthalmopathy and Graves' hyperthyroidism. Study at large: Researchers classed hyperthyroidism as stable given no ophthalmopathy within 18 months of follow-up.

Clinicians diagnosed using symptoms, serum thyroxine, TRAb, thyroid ultrasound and orbital computed tomography. This clonotype was seen ten or more times. Germline assignment: CDR1 MNHNY and CDR2 SVGAGI (reference sequence). V was cut by 0 bases and J by 8 bases, with 14 bases left in between. The CDR3 contains 15 residues. The sequenced template was RNA, covering the TCR beta CDR3 region. In the first round, RT-PCR was carried out with HTBI primers, and a multiplex PCR formed the second round. Using its own MiXCR run on the multiplex PCR reads, TCRdb lists one record per CDR3 protein. This table has around 1.1 million distinct CDR3 sequences, less than 45% appearing once.

Sample: peripheral blood or thyroid tissue (not recorded which). This clonotype was obtained from an adult man with Graves' hyperthyroidism. This sequence joins TRBV6-6 and TRBJ1-5, with D uncertain. This CDR3 is CASSYSMNTQEPQHF. CDR3 coding DNA: TGTGCCAGCAGTTACTCGATGAACACCCAGGAGCCCCAGCATTTT.